Below, 32 T cell receptor beta chains from the same sample are listed, as sequenced in a study of blood T cell repertoires in COVID-19. Sequenced by immunoSEQ multiplex PCR; TCRdb stores in-frame clones only, minus some. The data contain 650,000 to 800,000 clones, more than 80% of them singletons. The sequenced sample was peripheral blood. Source of these receptors: a woman under 30 with acute or convalescent COVID-19.

The V gene is TRBV12-3 or TRBV12-4, the J gene TRBJ1-2; perhaps TRBD1 as D (6 bases). The CDR3 spans 13 residues. The V gene lost 8 bases and the J gene lost 8 bases, with 18 bases spanning the gap. The CDR3 loop is CASVGTNTGGYTF. The CDR3, as DNA: TGTGCCAGCGTTGGGACAAATACAGGAGGCTACACCTTC.

This clone has more than one count but fewer than ten. This chain joins TRBV3-1 (or the pseudogene TRBV3-2) and TRBJ2-3; D not certain. This CDR3 region has 15 residues. Germline assignment: CDR1 LGHDT and CDR2 YNNKEL (reference sequence). The V end was cut by 1 base, the J end by 6 bases, with 14 bases between. CDR3 in amino acids: CASSQGPTSVDTQYF. The CDR3 bases are TGTGCCAGCAGCCAAGGCCCCACCTCGGTGGATACGCAGTATTTT.

The chain uses TRBV10-3 and TRBJ1-5, with D unresolved. Between the trimmed V and J ends, which lost 0 bases and 0 bases, there was a span of 9 bases. This CDR3 comprises 16 residues. Germline-derived CDR1 and CDR2 are ENHRY and SYGVKD. The chain's CDR3 is CAISESAAYSNQPQHF. CDR3 sequence (DNA): TGTGCCATCAGTGAGTCCGCGGCATATAGCAATCAGCCCCAGCATTTT.

This clone was found once. The CDR3 here is CASSLRLKIGNTGELFF. CDR3 DNA: TGTGCCAGTAGTTTACGACTTAAGATCGGGAACACCGGGGAGCTGTTTTTT. V gene TRBV19 combines with J gene TRBJ2-2; D unresolved. Germline CDR1 and CDR2: LNHDA and SQIVND (reference sequence). The CDR3 is made up of 17 amino acids. V lost 5 bases, J lost 1 base, and 17 bases lay in between.

This chain uses TRBV12-5 with TRBJ2-2; possible D gene TRBD1, 5 bases. The ends were cut back, 2 bases at V and 8 bases at J, with 9 bases in the middle. Germline-derived CDR1 and CDR2 are LGHNT and FRNRAP. The CDR3 length is 13 residues. This chain's CDR3 is CASGLWGRGELFF. CDR3 nucleotides: TGTGCTAGTGGTTTGTGGGGCCGGGGGGAGCTGTTTTTT.

The chain is built from TRBV7-2 and TRBJ1-1; D not resolved. V was cut by 5 bases and J by 5 bases, with 12 bases left in between. The V gene's germline CDR1 is SGHTA and CDR2 FQGNSA. This CDR3 contains 13 residues. The CDR3, as DNA: TGTGCCAGCAGCCGCCCAGGAGGGACTGAAGCTTTCTTT. Protein: CASSRPGGTEAFF.

The chain combines TRBV19 with TRBJ1-3, with D tentatively TRBD1 (6 bases). The CDR3 is made up of 14 amino acids. In germline, CDR1 is LNHDA, CDR2 SQIVND (reference sequence). V was trimmed by 11 bases and J by 0 bases, leaving 14 bases between them. The DNA for the CDR3 is TGTGCCGGATTAGACAGGCTCTCTGGAAACACCATATATTTT. Amino acid sequence: CAGLDRLSGNTIYF.

This rearrangement joins TRBV7-2 to TRBJ2-7, with TRBD1 as a possible D gene (6 bases). Germline-derived CDR1 and CDR2 are SGHTA and FQGNSA. CDR3 length equals 15 residues. With 4 bases removed from V and 2 bases from J, the gap between germline ends came to 15 bases. This CDR3 is CASSWTDLDAYEQYF. The CDR3 DNA reads as TGTGCCAGCAGCTGGACAGACCTGGACGCCTACGAGCAGTACTTC.

The chain uses TRBV4-3 and TRBJ2-7; 9 positions match TRBD1. The CDR3 contains 15 residues. Trimming removed 5 bases from V and 3 bases from J; junction bases left unmatched: 8. Germline loops: CDR1 LGHNA, CDR2 YSLEER. The chain's CDR3 is CASSYHRGPNYEQYF. CDR3 coding DNA: TGCGCCAGCAGCTATCACAGGGGGCCCAACTACGAGCAGTACTTC.

This clone has a single count. This chain connects TRBV27 to TRBJ1-5; perhaps TRBD1 as D (5 bases). The CDR3 runs 12 residues. The germline gives CDR1 MNHEY, CDR2 SMNVEV (reference sequence). Between the trimmed V and J ends, which lost 6 bases and 15 bases, there was a span of 18 bases. CDR3 nucleotides: TGTGCCAGCAGCGGGGAGGGGTATTGGTGGCATTTT. Translated: CASSGEGYWWHF.

This chain connects TRBV6-2 or TRBV6-3 to TRBJ1-2; 8 bases are a match to TRBD1. The CDR3 extends over 15 amino acids. V lost 2 bases, J lost 8 bases, and 10 bases stayed unmatched. Per the germline V gene, CDR1 is MNHEY and CDR2 is SVGEGT. The CDR3 loop is CASSYDRGPTQGYTF. The CDR3, as DNA: TGTGCCAGCAGTTACGACAGGGGACCCACGCAAGGCTACACCTTC.

V is TRBV4-3 and J is TRBJ1-2; 9 bases line up with TRBD1. The CDR3 loop spans 15 amino acids. V lost 2 bases and J lost 4; bases outside the gene matches: 5. Per germline, CDR1 LGHNA and CDR2 YSLEER. CDR3 coding DNA: TGCGCCAGCAGCCAAAAGGACAGGGGATCCTATGGCTACACCTTC. Translating it yields CASSQKDRGSYGYTF.

V usage is TRBV30 and J usage is TRBJ2-1; 16 bases are shared with TRBD2. Unmatched junction bases numbered 8, after V lost 2 bases and J lost 7 bases. Germline CDR1 and CDR2: GTSNPN and SVGIG (reference sequence). The CDR3 totals 17 residues. Here the CDR3 DNA reads TGTGCCTGGAGTCCTGGGACTAGCGGGGGGGCCGAAAATGAGCAGTTCTTC. Protein: CAWSPGTSGGAENEQFF.

The chain is built from TRBV4-3 and TRBJ2-3; 10 bases fit TRBD2. V trimming: 1 base; J trimming: 1 base; junction bases outside the gene matches: 5. Germline V lookup: CDR1 LGHNA, CDR2 YSLEER. This CDR3 spans 17 amino acids. CDR3 nucleotide sequence: TGCGCCAGCAGCCAAGCCTTAGCGGGGGGTCGCACAGATACGCAGTATTTT. This encodes CASSQALAGGRTDTQYF.

This chain connects TRBV20-1 to TRBJ2-5; TRBD2 aligns across 8 bases. The germline CDR1 and CDR2 sequences are DFQATT and SNEGSKA (reference sequence). The CDR3 extends over 13 amino acids. V lost 3 bases to trimming and J lost 4 bases; unmatched junction nucleotides: 4. CDR3 sequence (DNA): TGCAGTGCTAGTGACGGGGGGGCAGAGACCCAGTACTTC. It encodes CSASDGGAETQYF.

The J gene is TRBJ1-4, the V gene TRBV28; no clear D gene. V gave up 7 bases and J gave up 5 bases, with 20 bases separating them. Germline assignment: CDR1 MDHEN and CDR2 SYDVKM. The CDR3 is 16 amino acids. CDR3 nucleotide sequence: TGTGCCAGCATTCCGCACTCTAGGCTAGCAAATGAAAAACTGTTTTTT. Protein sequence: CASIPHSRLANEKLFF.

The sample holds one count of this clone. CDR3 DNA: TGTGCCAGCAGCCATGGGACAGGGTCTGGTGGCTACACCTTC. It encodes CASSHGTGSGGYTF. The chain employs TRBV11-2 and TRBJ1-2; 9 bases agree with TRBD1. V was clipped by 5 bases and J by 7 bases; unmatched bases: 8. Germline V CDR1 and CDR2: SGHAT, FQNNGV. The CDR3 has 14 amino acids.

V usage is TRBV7-6 and J usage is TRBJ1-1, with D possibly matching TRBD1 (6 bases). The V gene's germline CDR1 is SGHVS and CDR2 FNYEAQ. The CDR3 spans 13 residues. Deletions cut 7 bases from V and 1 base from J, with 10 bases between. The CDR3 sequence: CASTRGGNTEAFF. Here the CDR3 DNA reads TGTGCCAGCACCCGAGGGGGGAACACTGAAGCTTTCTTT.

The chain combines TRBV6-5 with TRBJ1-5; D is possibly TRBD1 (6 bases). The V gene lost 0 bases and the J gene lost 5 bases, with 11 bases spanning the gap. The CDR3 is 15 residues long. CDR1 is MNHEY, CDR2 SVGAGI, per germline. CDR3 in amino acids: CASSYSRAGDQPQHF. CDR3 coding DNA: TGTGCCAGCAGTTACTCGAGGGCAGGGGATCAGCCCCAGCATTTT.

The rearrangement uses TRBV5-1 and TRBJ1-3, with D possibly being TRBD1 (5 bases). CDR3 length equals 16 residues. Trimming cost V 1 base and J 0 bases, with 11 bases left between them. CDR1 and CDR2 (germline): SGHRS, YFSETQ. The CDR3 nucleotides read TGCGCCAGCAGCTTGTCGGCCAGGGACTCTGGAAACACCATATATTTT. It translates to CASSLSARDSGNTIYF. Full variable domain (outside the CDR3, taken from reference TRBV5-1 and TRBJ1-3): KAGVTQTPRYLIKTRGQQVTLSCSPISGHRSVSWYQQTPGQGLQFLFEYFSETQRNKGNFPGRFSGRQFSNSRSEMNVSTLELGDSALYLCASSLSARDSGNTIYFGEGSWLTVV.

The chain couples TRBV4-1 to TRBJ1-5, with D tentatively TRBD1 (5 bases). Trimming removed 4 bases from V and 0 bases from J, with 19 bases in between. Per germline, CDR1 MGHRA and CDR2 YSYEKL. The CDR3 is made up of 18 amino acids. CDR3 DNA sequence: TGCGCCAGCAGCCCGCGTAGTCACGGGGGAGATAGCAATCAGCCCCAGCATTTT. The encoded protein is CASSPRSHGGDSNQPQHF.

This chain links TRBV7-9 with TRBJ1-1; D unresolved. Trimming removed 6 bases from V and 1 base from J, with 6 bases in between. Germline CDR1 and CDR2: SEHNR and FQNEAQ (reference sequence). This CDR3 has 12 amino acids. CDR3 DNA sequence: TGTGCCAGCAGTCCAAAGAACACTGAAGCTTTCTTT. As protein: CASSPKNTEAFF.

V and J are TRBV4-1 and TRBJ1-5; D uncertain. Per germline, CDR1 MGHRA and CDR2 YSYEKL. The V end lost 1 base, the J end lost 5 bases, and 12 bases lay between the germline ends. The length of the CDR3 is 15 residues. The CDR3 spells CASSQASRRDQPQHF. Here the CDR3 DNA reads TGCGCCAGCAGCCAAGCTAGTAGGAGGGATCAGCCCCAGCATTTT.

The rearrangement uses TRBV5-6 and TRBJ1-2; perhaps TRBD1 as D (5 bases). There are 15 residues in the CDR3. Germline values: CDR1 SGHDT, CDR2 YYEEEE. Trimming left V 0 bases short and J 0 bases short, with 9 bases between. In DNA form, the CDR3 reads TGTGCCAGCAGCTTGGGCTTAGGGGCTAACTATGGCTACACCTTC. Protein product: CASSLGLGANYGYTF.

V is TRBV12-3 or TRBV12-4 and J is TRBJ1-2; no reliable D call. The CDR3 spans 11 residues. V dropped 3 bases and J dropped 6 bases, with 5 bases sitting between them. The CDR3 is CASSFIHGYTF. The CDR3 coding sequence is TGTGCCAGCAGTTTTATTCATGGCTACACCTTC.

The chain recombines TRBV2 with TRBJ2-7, with 8 bases that match TRBD2. The CDR3 has 15 residues. The V segment lost 6 bases and the J segment 2 bases; nucleotides outside the gene matches: 9. Germline V gene lookup returns CDR1 SNHLY and CDR2 FYNNEI. The CDR3 sequence is CASRAKSGGAYEQYF. The CDR3 nucleotides are TGTGCCAGCAGGGCCAAGAGCGGGGGAGCCTACGAGCAGTACTTC.

The chain has TRBV9 and TRBJ1-1; D is ambiguous. The CDR3 sequence is 12 residues long. V was trimmed by 4 bases and J by 14 bases, leaving 18 bases between them. The germline CDR1 and CDR2 sequences are SGDLS and YYNGEE. Written as DNA, the CDR3 is TGTGCCAGCAGCCCCCCCGGAGCAACCGACTTCTTT. This gives the protein CASSPPGATDFF. The full variable domain, in which reference TRBV9 and TRBJ1-1 provide the parts outside the CDR3, is DSGVTQTPKHLITATGQRVTLRCSPRSGDLSVYWYQQSLDQGLQFLIQYYNGEERAKGNILERFSAQQFPDLHSELNLSSLELGDSALYFCASSPPGATDFFGQGTRLTVV.

The J gene is TRBJ2-1, the V gene TRBV13; 16 bases match TRBD2. This CDR3 is built from 19 residues. Trimming removed 5 bases from V and 2 bases from J; junction bases left unmatched: 9. Germline V CDR1 and CDR2: PRHDT, FYEKMQ (reference sequence). CDR3: CASSPGLAGGAGAYNEQFF. CDR3 sequence (DNA): TGTGCCAGCAGCCCGGGACTAGCGGGGGGGGCGGGCGCCTACAATGAGCAGTTCTTC. Drawing the rest from reference TRBV13 and TRBJ2-1, the complete variable domain is AAGVIQSPRHLIKEKRETATLKCYPIPRHDTVYWYQQGPGQDPQFLISFYEKMQSDKGSIPDRFSAQQFSDYHSELNMSSLELGDSALYFCASSPGLAGGAGAYNEQFFGPGTRLTVL.

This chain joins TRBV19 and TRBJ2-6; a weak D match, TRBD2 (5 bases). The CDR3 length is 16 residues. V gave up 0 bases and J gave up 2 bases, with 8 bases separating them. Per the germline V gene, CDR1 is LNHDA and CDR2 is SQIVND (reference sequence). CDR3 bases: TGTGCCAGTAGTATAGATGTGGGAGCTGGGGCCAACGTCCTGACTTTC. It translates to CASSIDVGAGANVLTF.

The chain uses TRBV18 and TRBJ1-1; maybe TRBD1 (5 bases). The CDR3 is 12 residues long. The V gene lost 6 bases and the J gene lost 5 bases, with 10 bases spanning the gap. Germline V gene sequence: CDR1 KGHSH, CDR2 LQKENI. The CDR3 protein is CASSGDRTEAFF. CDR3 DNA: TGTGCCAGCTCGGGCGACAGAACTGAAGCTTTCTTT.

The chain combines TRBV2 with TRBJ2-7, with TRBD1 identical over 7 bases. CDR3 length: 13 amino acids. In germline, CDR1 is SNHLY, CDR2 FYNNEI. Trimming at V came to 7 bases and at J to 7 bases, leaving 10 bases not matched to a gene. The CDR3 region is CASNGQGVTEQYF. In DNA, the CDR3 is TGTGCCAGCAACGGGCAGGGGGTCACGGAGCAGTACTTC.

The gene calls are TRBV5-8 and TRBJ1-2; tentatively, D is TRBD1 (6 bases). There are 14 residues in the CDR3. The ends were cut back, 2 bases at V and 6 bases at J, with 14 bases in the middle. CDR1 is SGHTS and CDR2 is YDEGEE in the germline V gene. CDR3 protein: CASSLQGESHGYTF. CDR3 DNA sequence: TGTGCCAGCAGCTTACAGGGAGAGTCCCATGGCTACACCTTC.